Sequencing of this TCR beta chain was carried out in a study of cytotoxic CD8 clonotypes in ibrutinib-treated CLL. V lost 3 bases to trimming and J lost 5 bases, with 15 bases between them. Germline values: CDR1 MNHNS, CDR2 SASEGT. The CDR3 covers 15 residues. Produced via immunoSEQ multiplex PCR; TCRdb's table is partial and in-frame only. The sample carries about 45,000 clones, 60% to 80% recorded once. The sequence was collected from a human donor with chronic lymphocytic leukemia. The specimen was PBMCs, collected after 12 months of ibrutinib treatment. The rearrangement uses TRBV6-1 and TRBJ2-3, with D uncertain. CDR3 loop: CASSDWQSAEDTQYF. As DNA, the CDR3 is TGTGCCAGCAGTGATTGGCAGAGCGCTGAAGATACGCAGTATTTT.